Below, 27 T cell receptor beta chains from the same sample are listed, as sequenced in a study of blood T cell repertoires in COVID-19. The table came from immunoSEQ multiplex PCR; TCRdb's copy has only in-frame clones and leaves some out. The sample holds approximately 250,000 clones; roughly 88% are singletons and the top ten take 2% to 2.5%. The sequencing input was peripheral blood. Receptors were obtained from a man aged 25 to 45 who had recovered from COVID-19.

CDR3 coding DNA: TGTGCCAGCTCACCTATCGACAGGGAAGGGGAAAAACTGTTTTTT. Amino acid sequence: CASSPIDREGEKLFF. The chain carries TRBV18 and TRBJ1-4, with 7 bases identical to TRBD1. Trimming cost V 3 bases and J 8 bases; bases outside gene matches: 9. The CDR3 runs 15 residues. Germline CDR1 is KGHSH and CDR2 is LQKENI.

J is TRBJ1-2 and V is TRBV12-3 or TRBV12-4; D might be TRBD1 (6 bases). V dropped 6 bases and J dropped 8 bases, with 10 bases sitting between them. This CDR3 is built from 11 residues. CDR3 amino acids: CASRTGYGYTF. The CDR3 DNA follows: TGTGCCAGCAGAACAGGGTACGGCTACACCTTC.

The chain has TRBV9 and TRBJ2-6; maybe TRBD1 (6 bases). Germline CDR1 and CDR2: SGDLS and YYNGEE. The ends were cut back, 0 bases at V and 2 bases at J, with 9 bases in the middle. This CDR3 is 16 amino acids long. CDR3 in amino acids: CASSVVGDTGANVLTF. The CDR3 DNA sequence: TGTGCCAGCAGCGTAGTGGGGGACACTGGGGCCAACGTCCTGACTTTC. The whole variable domain, filled in from reference TRBV9 and TRBJ2-6, reads DSGVTQTPKHLITATGQRVTLRCSPRSGDLSVYWYQQSLDQGLQFLIQYYNGEERAKGNILERFSAQQFPDLHSELNLSSLELGDSALYFCASSVVGDTGANVLTFGAGSRLTVL.

The V call is TRBV27, the J call TRBJ1-2; no definite D call. The CDR3 loop spans 14 amino acids. CDR1 and CDR2 (germline): MNHEY, SMNVEV (reference sequence). V was cut by 6 bases and J by 8 bases, with 19 bases left in between. The CDR3 loop reads CASSLVGGVEGYTF. CDR3 in DNA: TGTGCCAGCAGCCTCGTGGGCGGGGTTGAAGGCTACACCTTC.

The chain carries TRBV10-2 and TRBJ1-5, with 7 bases lining up with TRBD1. The CDR3 covers 12 residues. V lost 10 bases and J lost 4; bases outside the gene matches: 4. Germline V lookup: CDR1 WSHSY, CDR2 SAAADI. CDR3 sequence (DNA): TGCGCCACAGGACAGGCAAATCAGCCCCAGCATTTT. This codes for CATGQANQPQHF.

As for this clone: Relative to the germline gene, one junction end is altered; a read error may explain this. The chain uses TRBV2 and TRBJ1-6; 7 bases match TRBD1. The CDR3 spans 13 residues. Germline-derived CDR1 and CDR2 are SNHLY and FYNNEI. The CDR3 reads CASSERGLLQGYF. CDR3 DNA sequence: TGTGCCAGCAGTGAAAGGGGGCTTTTACAGGGGTACTTT.

The V call is TRBV4-1, the J call TRBJ1-2, with D perhaps matching TRBD1 (5 bases). The CDR3 is 15 amino acids. V gave up 5 bases and J gave up 5 bases, with 18 bases separating them. Germline V gives CDR1 MGHRA, CDR2 YSYEKL. The CDR3 sequence: CASSGIGGSRYGYTF. The DNA for the CDR3 is TGCGCCAGCAGCGGAATCGGGGGGAGCAGGTATGGCTACACCTTC.

The chain is built from TRBV6-5 and TRBJ2-5, with D possibly being TRBD2 (7 bases). CDR1 MNHEY and CDR2 SVGAGI come from the germline V gene. Between the trimmed V and J ends, which lost 6 bases and 4 bases, there was a span of 18 bases. This CDR3 spans 15 amino acids. The DNA of the CDR3 is TGTGCCAGCAGCCTTGCGGGGGCACGTTCAGAGACCCAGTACTTC. Amino acid sequence: CASSLAGARSETQYF.

This sequence joins TRBV4-2 and TRBJ2-2, with D tentatively TRBD2 (6 bases). This CDR3 region has 16 residues. Germline V gene sequence: CDR1 LGHNA, CDR2 YNFKEQ. Between the trimmed V and J ends, which lost 1 base and 1 base, there was a span of 10 bases. CDR3 nucleotides: TGTGCCAGCAGCCAAGCCCCTAGCGAGAACACCGGGGAGCTGTTTTTT. Protein product: CASSQAPSENTGELFF.

This chain links TRBV6-5 with TRBJ2-7, with a weak D call TRBD1 (5 bases). The CDR3 consists of 13 residues. Trimming shortened V by 6 bases and J by 6 bases, and 15 bases separated the two germline ends. The germline CDR1 and CDR2 sequences are MNHEY and SVGAGI. CDR3 nucleotide sequence: TGTGCCAGCAGCGTAGACAGCCCCATCGAGCAGTACTTC. Its protein is CASSVDSPIEQYF.

The CDR3 loop is CASSLGGTGTSWNEQFF. Written as DNA, the CDR3 is TGTGCCAGCAGCTTAGGAGGGACAGGGACCTCTTGGAATGAGCAGTTCTTC. The chain is built from TRBV7-6 and TRBJ2-1, with TRBD1 matching over 9 bases. The ends lost 1 base at V and 7 bases at J; junction bases unmatched: 11. CDR3 length: 17 residues. Germline CDR1 reads SGHVS; CDR2 reads FNYEAQ.

The chain uses TRBV6-5 and TRBJ2-2; perhaps TRBD2 as D (6 bases). V gave up 10 bases and J gave up 6 bases, with 12 bases separating them. The germline V gene has CDR1 MNHEY and CDR2 SVGAGI. The CDR3 sequence is 12 residues long. For the CDR3, the DNA is TGTGCCAACCGAGCGGGTCCCGGGGAGCTGTTTTTT. Amino acids: CANRAGPGELFF.

This clone appeared a few times. The V gene is TRBV12-5, the J gene TRBJ2-2; no definite D call. Germline lookup yields CDR1 LGHNT and CDR2 FRNRAP. There are 13 residues in the CDR3. CDR3 coding DNA: TGTACCCTCAGGTCCTCGAACACCGGGGAGCTGTTTTTT. The encoded protein is CTLRSSNTGELFF. The whole variable domain, remainder taken from reference TRBV12-5 and TRBJ2-2, is DARVTQTPRHKVTEMGQEVTMRCQPILGHNTVFWYRQTMMQGLELLAYFRNRAPLDDSGMPKDRFSAEMPDATLATLKIQPSEPRDSAVYFCTLRSSNTGELFFGEGSRLTVL.

J is TRBJ2-7 and V is TRBV19; 8 nucleotides line up with TRBD1. Trimming took 5 bases from V and 4 from J; bases not matched to a gene: 7. This CDR3 comprises 14 residues. The germline V gene has CDR1 LNHDA and CDR2 SQIVND (reference sequence). The CDR3 bases are TGTGCCAGTAGTGTTAGACAGGGGACATACGAGCAGTACTTC. Protein sequence: CASSVRQGTYEQYF.

The genes are TRBV6-2 or TRBV6-3 and TRBJ2-5; D is perhaps TRBD2 (6 bases). V was clipped by 4 bases and J by 5 bases, with 20 bases between them. Germline V lookup: CDR1 MNHEY, CDR2 SVGEGT. The CDR3 loop spans 16 amino acids. In DNA form, the CDR3 reads TGTGCCAGCAGTTTCGTTAATAGCGGAGCTCGGGAGACCCAGTACTTC. Translated: CASSFVNSGARETQYF.

The chain combines TRBV5-6 with TRBJ1-2, with D perhaps TRBD1 (5 bases). The V gene lost 1 base and the J gene lost 5 bases, with 18 bases spanning the gap. CDR3 length: 16 amino acids. Germline-derived CDR1 and CDR2 are SGHDT and YYEEEE. The CDR3 nucleotides read TGTGCCAGCAGCTTGATAGGGGTAGAAGATACGTATGGCTACACCTTC. Translation: CASSLIGVEDTYGYTF. The whole variable domain, remainder taken from reference TRBV5-6 and TRBJ1-2, is DAGVTQSPTHLIKTRGQQVTLRCSPKSGHDTVSWYQQALGQGPQFIFQYYEEEERQRGNFPDRFSGHQFPNYSSELNVNALLLGDSALYLCASSLIGVEDTYGYTFGSGTRLTVV.

The chain is built from TRBV5-1 and TRBJ2-1, with D hard to call. Germline CDR1 is SGHRS and CDR2 is YFSETQ. CDR3 length equals 12 residues. The V end was cut by 2 bases, the J end by 7 bases, with 7 bases between. The CDR3, as DNA: TGCGCCAGCAGCTTTCCCGGGAATGAGCAGTTCTTC. It codes for CASSFPGNEQFF.

Written as DNA, the CDR3 is TGCGCCAGCAGTGAGTCGGTCACAGGGAGTACCAAAAACATTCAGTACTTC. Protein sequence: CASSESVTGSTKNIQYF. This sequence joins TRBV10-1 and TRBJ2-4; perhaps TRBD1 as D (6 bases). V was clipped by 0 bases and J by 2 bases, with 14 bases between them. The CDR3 has 17 amino acids. Germline CDR1 WNHNN, CDR2 SYGVQD (reference sequence).

This sequence joins TRBV4-1 and TRBJ1-2; the match to TRBD1 covers 8 bases. Germline CDR1 reads MGHRA; CDR2 reads YSYEKL. V gave up 1 base and J gave up 4 bases; unmatched junction bases: 5. This CDR3 region has 15 residues. CDR3 in amino acids: CASSQVAGGSYGYTF. For the CDR3, the DNA is TGCGCCAGCAGCCAAGTCGCAGGGGGCAGCTATGGCTACACCTTC.

In the case of this clone: Sequence at one end of the junction differs from germline and may be a read error. The chain recombines TRBV11-3 with TRBJ2-2; 8 bases are a match to TRBD1. Germline values: CDR1 SGHNT, CDR2 YENEEA. The CDR3 loop spans 20 amino acids. In DNA form, the CDR3 reads TGTGCCAGCAGCCTAGACCCAACTATATGGACAGGGTATAACACCGGGGAGCTGTTTTTT. This translates into CASSLDPTIWTGYNTGELFF.

V gene TRBV19 combines with J gene TRBJ2-7; TRBD1 aligns across 11 bases. The germline V gene encodes CDR1 LNHDA and CDR2 SQIVND (reference sequence). The V and J ends lost 0 bases and 6 bases, in that order; junction bases with no gene match: 7. CDR3 size: 16 residues. The CDR3 is CASSIESWGQGVEQYF. In DNA, the CDR3 is TGTGCCAGTAGTATAGAAAGTTGGGGACAGGGGGTCGAGCAGTACTTC.

The rearrangement uses TRBV7-9 and TRBJ2-7, with a tentative D call TRBD1 (6 bases). Trimming cost V 5 bases and J 0 bases, with 8 bases left between them. CDR1 is SEHNR, CDR2 FQNEAQ, per germline (reference sequence). The CDR3 is 13 residues long. The CDR3 sequence: CASSPDSSYEQYF. Written as DNA, the CDR3 is TGTGCCAGCAGCCCGGACAGCTCCTACGAGCAGTACTTC.

The gene calls are TRBV20-1 and TRBJ2-3; D remains ambiguous. Germline CDR1 reads DFQATT; CDR2 reads SNEGSKA (reference sequence). This CDR3 is built from 10 residues. The V end was cut by 6 bases, the J end by 4 bases, with 5 bases between. As DNA, the CDR3 is TGCAGTGCCGGTGCAGATACGCAGTATTTT. Protein product: CSAGADTQYF.

The V and J genes are TRBV7-9 and TRBJ1-1; D not certain. The CDR3 totals 13 residues. Germline-derived CDR1 and CDR2 are SEHNR and FQNEAQ (reference sequence). Trimming shortened V by 1 base and J by 5 bases, and 8 bases separated the two germline ends. The CDR3: CASSLGEGTEAFF. The CDR3 nucleotides are TGTGCCAGCAGCTTAGGGGAGGGAACTGAAGCTTTCTTT.

This clone was detected only once. The chain is built from TRBV4-1 and TRBJ2-6, with D possibly TRBD1 on 5 matching bases. The length of the CDR3 is 17 residues. Germline V gives CDR1 MGHRA, CDR2 YSYEKL. V gave up 1 base and J gave up 2 bases, with 12 bases separating them. Here the CDR3 reads CASSQGFRVTGANVLTF. The CDR3 region has the DNA TGCGCCAGCAGCCAAGGTTTCAGGGTCACTGGGGCCAACGTCCTGACTTTC.

The chain has TRBV29-1 and TRBJ2-1; D is perhaps TRBD1 (6 bases). Trimming cost V 1 base and J 4 bases, with 11 bases left between them. CDR1 and CDR2 (germline): SQVTM, ANQGSEA. CDR3 length: 14 amino acids. The CDR3 loop is CSVEGGRLYNEQFF. CDR3 nucleotides: TGCAGCGTTGAAGGGGGGCGCCTATACAATGAGCAGTTCTTC.

This chain joins TRBV5-1 and TRBJ2-3, with D perhaps matching TRBD1 (6 bases). Trimming left V 4 bases short and J 4 bases short, with 16 bases between. Germline V CDR1 and CDR2: SGHRS, YFSETQ. The CDR3 consists of 15 residues. The CDR3 DNA reads as TGCGCCAGCAGCCCTACAGGGTACAGTTCAGATACGCAGTATTTT. As protein: CASSPTGYSSDTQYF.